These 9 T cell receptor beta chains came from one sample sequenced in a study of vaccination and CD4 T cells after COVID-19. Described treatment: 10-day PBMC culture with coronavirus spike peptide pools or control peptides (ViraFEST assay). Those CD4+ T cells from the unexposed donor predate the COVID-19 pandemic (2011-2018). No antigen is known for these receptors. The Oncomine TCR Beta short-read assay sequenced DNA from cultured CD4+ T cells. TCRdb itself ran the PCR reads through MiXCR, one entry per CDR3 protein. The data hold over 3,000 distinct CDR3 sequences, with less than 25% observed a single time. The sample consisted of CD4+ T cells from blood, cultured in vitro. The receptors here all came from a human donor in good health.

V usage is TRBV2 and J usage is TRBJ2-5; TRBD2 aligns across 9 bases. Germline CDR1 is SNHLY and CDR2 is FYNNEI. The length of the CDR3 is 17 residues. Losses at the gene ends were 4 bases for V and 2 bases for J; bases not matched to a gene: 11. The CDR3 loop is CASSVMREGPQQETQYF. DNA of the CDR3: TGTGCCAGCAGTGTGATGCGGGAGGGCCCTCAGCAAGAGACCCAGTACTTC.

Regarding this clonotype: Mismatch with germline at one junction end may stem from a read error. The CDR3 loop is CASGLTGASYEQYF. In DNA, the CDR3 is TGTGCCAGCGGCTTAACCGGGGCCTCCTACGAGCAGTACTTC. The chain joins TRBV7-3 to TRBJ2-7, with D perhaps given as TRBD1 or TRBD2 (5 bases each). The CDR3 is made up of 14 amino acids. The germline gives CDR1 SGHTA, CDR2 FQGTGA.

This clonotype has a handful of counts. The chain employs TRBV19 and TRBJ1-5; D gene uncertain. V lost 0 bases, J lost 5 bases, and 5 bases lay in between. Germline V CDR1 and CDR2: LNHDA, SQIVND (reference sequence). The CDR3 has 13 residues. CDR3 coding DNA: TGTGCCAGTAGTATAGAGGGAGATCAGCCCCAGCATTTT. Translated, it gives CASSIEGDQPQHF.

Here the CDR3 reads CASSLGSYNSPLHF. Written as DNA, the CDR3 is TGTGCCAGCAGTTTGGGTTCTTATAATTCACCCCTCCACTTT. The chain joins TRBV12-3 or TRBV12-4 to TRBJ1-6, with unresolved D. Trimming removed 3 bases at V and 4 bases at J, with 7 bases between. The CDR3 contains 14 residues.

In its sample, this clonotype is medium-sized. The chain couples TRBV21-1 to TRBJ1-1; the table's D call, TRBD1, has no DNA check behind it. TRBV21-1 is an annotated pseudogene. The CDR3 extends over 18 amino acids. The CDR3 is CASSVRQGRGRMNTEAFF. As DNA, the CDR3 is TGTGCCAGCAGCGTTCGACAGGGAAGGGGGCGAATGAACACTGAAGCTTTCTTT.

The chain couples TRBV10-3 to TRBJ2-3; 11 nucleotides agree with TRBD2. Germline CDR1 is ENHRY and CDR2 is SYGVKD. The V and J ends lost 5 bases and 0 bases, in that order; junction bases with no gene match: 10. The CDR3 runs to 18 residues. CDR3: CAISSIGTSGPSTDTQYF. Here the CDR3 DNA reads TGTGCCATCAGTTCCATCGGGACTAGCGGACCTAGCACAGATACGCAGTATTTT.

V gene TRBV2 combines with J gene TRBJ1-1; D ambiguous. Germline CDR1 and CDR2: SNHLY and FYNNEI. V gave up 4 bases and J gave up 1 base, with 13 bases separating them. This CDR3 region has 15 residues. As DNA, the CDR3 is TGTGCCAGCAGTGTGATCGCCACATCGAACACTGAAGCTTTCTTT. Amino acids: CASSVIATSNTEAFF.

The chain carries TRBV12-3 or TRBV12-4 and TRBJ1-5; D ambiguous. Trimming removed 2 bases from V and 16 bases from J, with 21 bases in between. The CDR3 is made up of 14 amino acids. CDR3 amino acids: CASSLSAEGMVRHF. The CDR3 DNA follows: TGTGCCAGCAGTTTATCCGCGGAGGGCATGGTTAGACATTTT.

V and J are TRBV3-1 and TRBJ1-5, with TRBD1 matching over 7 bases. The CDR3 has 14 amino acids. Germline CDR1 and CDR2: LGHDT and YNNKEL (reference sequence). Trimming removed 3 bases from V and 5 bases from J; junction bases left unmatched: 4. The DNA of the CDR3 is TGTGCCAGCAGCCATGGAGGGGGCGATCAGCCCCAGCATTTT. Its translation: CASSHGGGDQPQHF.